This T cell receptor beta chain derives from a study of blood T cell repertoires in COVID-19 (dated by TCRdb to 2018 to 2021). Describing the broader study: The collaborator samples originated in the United States, Italy and Spain and spanned the acute and convalescent phases of COVID-19. The prospective study material was composed of cDNA or gDNA derived from T cells, B-cell-depleted T cells, or PBMCs. Deeply sampled blood TCRbeta repertoires from subjects exposed to, actively infected with, or recovered from COVID-19 were included in the dataset. The repertoires were made available in a free public database intended to serve as a resource for research on the immune response to SARS-CoV-2. Samples came from the ongoing ImmuneRACE study (first 160 participants) plus 1,254 subjects from 6 global collaborators. A de-identified subject ID, COVID-19 status, age in years and sex were almost always included in the sample metadata. Where available, HLA class I and class II types were obtained from metadata supplied by the sample provider rather than from assay-based typing.

Each collaborating institution followed its own protocols to collect whole blood in K2EDTA tubes. For TCRbeta analysis, collaborator samples were shipped as frozen whole blood, as isolated PBMCs, or as DNA extracted from either sample type. Including the terminal cysteine and phenylalanine, the CDR3 comprises 17 residues. Only the CDR3 portion is preserved as DNA: 51 bases, with reading frame beginning at the first base. V drops 1 base and J drops 5 bases, leaving 17 bases in between. In the germline V gene, CDR1 corresponds to SNHLY and CDR2 to FYNNEI. About this clone itself: The clone's antigen remains unknown. No qualities accompany the bases; no much larger clone lies one base away.

What the authors observed across the whole study: The quantity of clinical and demographic metadata differed by source and by participant and was supplied without curation.

TCRbeta CDR3 regions were amplified from genomic DNA by means of the immunoSEQ Assay, a bias-controlled multiplex PCR. The paper's processing steps were these. Within the assay, amplification of reference gene primers was used to estimate how many nucleated cells each sample contained. To quantify the absolute abundance of each unique TCRbeta CDR3 rearrangement, sequence reads were collapsed and filtered. Productive Simpson clonality was computed per sample as the square root of Simpson's diversity index over productive rearrangements. Sourced from immuneACCESS, this table was stored by TCRdb with only in-frame sequences that have V and J called. A share of the clones is absent; for the studies checked, an unresolved V gene accounts for under half, and the remainder has no known explanation. The V and J calls and clone size come from that table; D and trimming were worked out from the DNA. In all, the sample holds about 320,000 clones, and around 83% of those were seen once. Clones ranked in the top ten supply roughly 1.2% of the sample.

The sample taken for sequencing was peripheral blood. Recombination connected TRBV2 to TRBJ2-2; TRBD1 is possibly the D segment (6 matching bases). The clonotype was recovered from a woman between 50 and 59 years old with acute or convalescent COVID-19. CDR3 protein: CASSEDLSWQGTGELFF. The nucleotide sequence is TGTGCCAGCAGTGAAGACCTCTCTTGGCAGGGGACCGGGGAGCTGTTTTTT.